This T cell receptor beta chain derives from a study of cytomegalovirus exposure and HLA in healthy donors (dated by TCRdb to about 2017). As for the study more broadly: An earlier analysis of roughly 610 of the donors reported approximately 260 Gb of sequence data and roughly 120 million unique TCR beta sequences obtained from around 180 million T cells. Approximately 310 gigabases of sequencing data and tens of millions of unique TCR sequences were included in an early release covering roughly 600 HLA-typed donors. The genetic ancestry cluster associated with self-reported Caucasian donors included roughly 84% of the approximately 410 genotyped donors. The study aimed to test whether signatures of past pathogen exposure could be identified by cataloging public T cell receptors. The study used immunosequencing to profile the T cell repertoires of 670 or so subjects and linked those repertoires to cytomegalovirus serostatus. Besides the first cohort of around 700 subjects, a separate validation cohort made up of roughly 120 different subjects was used. To predict cytomegalovirus infection status, the study brought together high-throughput TCR immunosequencing, statistical association of individual TCRs with disease status, and machine learning. A later analysis re-analyzed previously published TCR beta repertoires from 666 donors and added high-resolution HLA genotyping to study TCR occurrence patterns. The later analysis used no new phenotypic data to find candidate immune exposures, relying instead on TCR beta sequences and their occurrence across donors. An earlier analysis of approximately 500 of the donors applied high-throughput TCR beta sequencing to assess whether each TCR beta V gene segment acted as functional or pseudogenic. Alongside the repertoire data, information on donor age, sex, ethnicity and CMV serostatus was compiled. A later genetic analysis used genome-wide SNP genotypes for about 60% of the roughly 700 donors, treating that subset as a discovery cohort. All discovery cohort repertoires had been generated using a single sequencing platform. Class I and class II HLA loci were covered by the typing at four-digit resolution. The number of typed donors differed by locus: about 629-630 for A, B, C, DRB1 and DQB1; some 500 for DQA1; approximately 600 for DPA1; and roughly 450 for DPB1. Roughly 5 DR-DQ haplotypes were treated as single units for association and clustering because of strong linkage in the cohort. On average, around 230,000 unique TCR beta nucleotide sequences were sequenced per donor among several hundred genotyped donors of the cohort, with roughly 18% of those sequences being non-productive.

Libraries were built with the immunoSEQ multiplex PCR assay. For the multiplex PCR, a mixture combining 60 forward primers for TCR Vbeta segments and 13 reverse primers for TCR Jbeta segments was used. The CDR3 region of rearranged TCR beta genes was amplified from genomic DNA with a multiplex PCR assay. On the Illumina HiSeq System, the amplified TCR beta libraries were sequenced as 87-base-pair reads. In the paper's pipeline: In a later analysis, roughly 80 million unique TCR beta chains were counted across the 666 repertoires, and approximately 11 million of these chains were shared by at least two donors. Raw reads were error-corrected and collapsed into unique sequences with a nearest-neighbor algorithm that merged closely related sequences to remove PCR and sequencing errors. CDR3 sequences were aligned to IMGT reference sequences to assign V, D and J gene segments. For a sequence to be retained, at least a six-nucleotide match to both a V gene segment and a J gene segment was required. A rearrangement was called productive if the CDR3 had no stop codons and remained in frame with V and J, and every other rearrangement was called non-productive. CDR3 was defined by IMGT convention, running from the second conserved V-encoded cysteine to the conserved J-encoded phenylalanine. Sequences without an unambiguous match to a single V gene segment were excluded from the earlier analysis of approximately 560 of the donors. In an earlier analysis of some 590 of the donors, a V segment was called functional when productive rearrangements were above 56.7%, and segregating when the standard deviation between donors exceeded 5%. A statistical classification framework was developed to diagnose cytomegalovirus status using the catalog of TCR beta chain sequences. V and J gene assignment, in a later analysis, came from comparing TCR nucleotide sequences with IMGT/GENE-DB human TR gene sequences. A later analysis assigned CDR3 sequences and most-parsimonious VDJ recombination scenarios with the TCRdist pipeline. A later analysis defined each TCR beta chain by its CDR3 amino acid sequence plus V-gene family, and excluded reads lacking a unique V-gene family. To address suspected cross-contamination and a sequencing artifact, a later analysis removed 450 to 700 highly shared, low-generation-probability nucleotide sequences. In a later analysis, a clonal expansion index for each public chain was calculated from normalized within-repertoire ranks of inferred template counts. In a later analysis, generation probabilities were computed using a VDJ recombination model fitted to out-of-frame rearrangements, and the results were checked against IGoR. A later analysis scored TCR-TCR, TCR-HLA and TCR-CMV co-occurrence with hypergeometric tests, applying a repertoire-size bias correction to TCR pairs. In a later analysis, false discovery rates were estimated by permuting HLA or CMV assignments 20 times. A later analysis grouped co-occurring TCRs with DBSCAN, adding TCRdist sequence similarity when clustering within HLA-allele-positive subsets. Co-occurrence clustering excluded repertoires with fewer than 30,000 or more than 120,000 public chains, plus five with anomalous nucleotide sharing. TCRdb took over this immuneACCESS table, retaining in-frame rearrangements with V and J assigned. Such tables are incomplete; in checked studies, under half of the missing clones stem from an unresolved V gene, and the remainder is unexplained. D and trimming were read from the DNA, whereas the V and J calls and clone size are those reported in that table. The sample records 150,000 to 250,000 clones, 79% of which are singletons. Approximately 1.5% of the sample is in the top ten clones.

A word on this clone: What this receptor recognizes is not known. The sample holds no much larger clone one base away, and base qualities are not on file.

Paper-wide results and their limitations: Some IMGT-functional V segments, including TRBV6-2 and TRBV6-3, could not be told apart with the 87-base-pair reads, so those segments were excluded. A few of the identified cytomegalovirus-associated TCR beta chains were confirmed in vitro to be specific for cytomegalovirus antigens. A group of highly shared sequence variants was considered likely to be a technical artifact of the sequencing pipeline. This cohort had only TCR beta chains sequenced, and the lack of alpha or paired-chain data limited which features could be detected. Correlated functional status among segregating V segments might be attributable to linkage disequilibrium, but an unknown experimental factor could not be ruled out. In an earlier analysis of fewer than 750 of the donors, most TCR beta V segments were observed in productive rearrangements about 87% or about 30% of the time, broadly matching IMGT annotations. Specific HLA alleles were associated with about 17,000 TCR beta sequences at a false discovery rate of 0.05 in a later analysis. Compared with equally common non-associated chains, HLA-associated TCR beta chains in a later analysis were more clonally expanded and had lower generation probabilities. Because counts were too low, about 15 rarely observed V segments, including chromosome 9 orphons, were left out of the earlier analysis of 587 of the donors. The classifier was reported to diagnose cytomegalovirus status with high specificity and sensitivity in both the original cohort and the validation cohort. In the study, roughly 160 TCR beta chains were listed as associated with cytomegalovirus. Several of the top co-occurrence clusters appeared to be linked to parvovirus B19, influenza, CMV and Epstein-Barr virus, according to a later analysis. HLA typing was unavailable for some donors at each locus, so association tests used only the typed subset. The only immune exposure information available for the cohort was CMV serostatus. According to a later analysis, most CMV-associated TCR beta chains appeared to be HLA-restricted, and the HLA associations seemed to be driven largely by CMV exposure. A later analysis found that TCR association rates varied across HLA loci, with DRB1 alleles showing the most associated TCRs and HLA-C alleles the fewest. An association between a missense DCLRE1C variant and V-gene and J-gene trimming of TCR beta chains was found in a later genetic analysis and replicated in an independent cohort. When HLA alleles, especially DR and DQ, strongly co-occurred, attributing TCR associations to individual alleles was difficult. The authors suggested that the approach could potentially be generalized to other disease states and immunological phenotypes. Most TCR sequences were observed very rarely across donors, whereas some public TCRs were present in many individuals. In a later genetic analysis, fewer N-insertions in productive TCRs were reported among donors in an Asian-associated ancestry cluster than the roughly 700-donor mean. A further reported finding was that TCR beta sequences accurately predicted the HLA-A and HLA-B alleles for most subjects in the first cohort. Sequencing depth was assumed to be roughly uniform across donors in the presence/absence analyses, though that assumption may not hold.

After removal of 2 bases from V and 6 bases from J, the junction retains 10 bases not matched to a gene. In the germline V gene (reference sequence), CDR1 corresponds to MNHEY and CDR2 to SMNVEV. Taken from cysteine to phenylalanine, the CDR3 has 17 residues. Only the CDR3 DNA stays, 51 bases, in frame from base 1. The cohort was made up of approximately 670 healthy bone marrow donors. All cohort members were sampled while nominally healthy, although unrecorded immune exposures were likely present. The donor tested CMV seropositive and was one of the 289 seropositive cohort members. A peripheral blood sample was collected from each donor, and TCR beta sequencing was performed on peripheral blood mononuclear cells. Genomic DNA extraction from the blood cell samples was performed with the Qiagen DNeasy Blood Extraction Kit.

The chain is encoded by TRBV27 joined to TRBJ2-4, with 10 bases in between that match TRBD2. This TCR was recovered from a girl between 5 and 17 years old in good health and CMV-seropositive. The material sequenced was PBMCs. The CDR3 protein sequence reads: CASSLASGGGGGNIQYF. DNA sequence: TGTGCCAGCAGTTTAGCGAGCGGGGGGGGAGGAGGAAACATTCAGTACTTC.